The next 4 T cell receptor beta chains were all read from a single sample in a study of CD8 T cells in Susac syndrome. The RNA input was 0.5 to 1 ug, and it was reverse transcribed with random hexamers. In TCRdb, the immunoSEQ multiplex PCR reads were re-called with MiXCR into one record per CDR3 protein. The sample records roughly 120,000 distinct CDR3 sequences, more than 85% being singletons. Material: CD8+ T cells from PBMCs. Receptors were obtained from a human donor with multiple sclerosis.

The chain recombines TRBV6-1 with TRBJ2-3; 9 bases line up with TRBD2. V lost 3 bases to trimming and J lost 0 bases; unmatched junction nucleotides: 4. Germline V gene lookup returns CDR1 MNHNS and CDR2 SASEGT. This CDR3 region has 16 residues. The CDR3 loop reads CASSDVLAGSTDTQYF. CDR3 in DNA: TGTGCCAGCAGTGATGTGCTAGCGGGGAGCACAGATACGCAGTATTTT.

The gene calls are TRBV9 and TRBJ2-5, with D perhaps matching TRBD2 (5 bases). V lost 0 bases, J lost 7 bases, and 19 bases lay in between. CDR3 size: 16 residues. CDR1 SGDLS and CDR2 YYNGEE come from the germline V gene. CDR3 protein: CASSVDPSRLWGTQYF. The CDR3 coding sequence is TGTGCCAGCAGCGTAGATCCTAGCCGCCTCTGGGGGACCCAGTACTTC.

The chain couples TRBV12-3 or TRBV12-4 to TRBJ1-5; no firm D call. Trimming stripped 4 bases from V and 6 bases from J, with 4 bases between. The CDR3 consists of 11 residues. CDR3 residues: CASSSGQPQHF. CDR3 in DNA: TGTGCCAGCAGTTCTGGTCAGCCCCAGCATTTT.

The chain links TRBV2 to TRBJ2-7; D ambiguous. The CDR3 is 11 amino acids. Germline assignment: CDR1 SNHLY and CDR2 FYNNEI. V was shortened by 8 bases and J by 3 bases, with 8 bases between the two germline ends. CDR3 region: CASAADYEQYF. The CDR3 nucleotides are TGTGCCAGCGCGGCGGACTACGAGCAGTACTTC. The complete variable domain, with remaining parts taken from reference TRBV2 and TRBJ2-7, reads EPEVTQTPSHQVTQMGQEVILRCVPISNHLYFYWYRQILGQKVEFLVSFYNNEISEKSEIFDDQFSVERPDGSNFTLKIRSTKLEDSAMYFCASAADYEQYFGPGTRLTVT.